One sample yielded the 14 T cell receptor beta chains listed below, sequenced in a study of human T cells and chemical hapten exposure. TCRdb analysed the RACE reads with MiXCR anew, one entry per CDR3 protein. Of over 50,000 distinct CDR3 sequences in the sample, 8.5% to 10% are singletons; the top ten hold roughly 10%. Time point given: pre-sensitization, week 0. Treatment defined: therapeutic diphenylcyclopropenone sensitization with weekly scalp DPC. RNA extraction used unfractionated whole blood as the source of total RNA. Sample: whole blood, taken in connection with sensitization to the hapten diphenylcyclopropenone (DPC). These receptors originate from a woman in her 30s with alopecia areata. Some clones in this sample may be carry-over from other donors' samples.

As for this clonotype: Mismatch with germline at one junction end may stem from a read error. The chain couples TRBV7-2 to TRBJ2-3; possibly TRBD2 for D (6 bases). This CDR3 has 14 amino acids. Germline assignment: CDR1 SGHTA and CDR2 FQGNSA. The CDR3 DNA sequence: TGTGCCAGCAGCCTAGCGCTCAGCACAGATACGCAGTATTTT. Translating gives CASSLALSTDTQYF.

The rearrangement uses TRBV7-2 and TRBJ2-7, with a possible D match to TRBD2 (7 bases). V shed 5 bases and J shed 5 bases, with 13 bases lying between them. CDR3 length: 13 residues. From germline, CDR1 is SGHTA and CDR2 FQGNSA. The CDR3 loop is CASSLSGGHEQYF. The CDR3 DNA sequence: TGTGCCAGCAGCCTGTCGGGGGGCCACGAGCAGTACTTC. The full variable domain, completed using reference TRBV7-2 and TRBJ2-7, is GAGVSQSPSNKVTEKGKDVELRCDPISGHTALYWYRQSLGQGLEFLIYFQGNSAPDKSGLPSDRFSAERTGGSVSTLTIQRTQQEDSAVYLCASSLSGGHEQYFGPGTRLTVT.

This clonotype was counted between two and nine times. The gene calls are TRBV6-6 and TRBJ1-5; D is unclear. V dropped 6 bases and J dropped 8 bases, with 5 bases sitting between them. Germline CDR1 is MNHNY and CDR2 is SVGAGI (reference sequence). This CDR3 has 10 amino acids. The CDR3 sequence: CASRAKPQHF. CDR3 sequence (DNA): TGTGCCAGCAGGGCTAAGCCCCAGCATTTT.

This clonotype was counted only a few times. The J gene is TRBJ1-1, the V gene TRBV5-4; possibly TRBD1 for D (5 bases). V dropped 4 bases and J dropped 5 bases, with 15 bases sitting between them. The CDR3 has 14 amino acids. Germline CDR1 and CDR2: SGHNT and YYREEE (reference sequence). CDR3 nucleotides: TGTGCCAGCAGCATACGATCGGAGGGGACTGAAGCTTTCTTT. It codes for CASSIRSEGTEAFF. Based on the CDR3 plus reference TRBV5-4 and TRBJ1-1, the full variable domain is ETGVTQSPTHLIKTRGQQVTLRCSSQSGHNTVSWYQQALGQGPQFIFQYYREEENGRGNFPPRFSGLQFPNYSSELNVNALELDDSALYLCASSIRSEGTEAFFGQGTRLTVV.

This clonotype has a handful of counts. The chain links TRBV7-8 to TRBJ2-3; TRBD2 matches at 16 bases. Trimming at V came to 1 base and at J to 5 bases, leaving 6 bases not matched to a gene. From germline, CDR1 is SGHVS and CDR2 FQNEAQ. This CDR3 region has 18 residues. The CDR3 protein is CASSLVVGLAGGRDTQYF. The CDR3 bases are TGTGCCAGCAGCTTAGTGGTGGGACTAGCGGGGGGGAGAGATACGCAGTATTTT.

The V and J genes are TRBV6-6 and TRBJ2-1, with 8 bases lining up with TRBD1. Germline CDR1 is MNHNY and CDR2 is SVGAGI (reference sequence). The junction had 5 bases not matched to a gene; V was cut back by 5 bases and J by 5 bases. This CDR3 contains 14 residues. As DNA, the CDR3 is TGTGCCAGCAGTACGCAGGGGGCGGACAATGAGCAGTTCTTC. Its protein product is CASSTQGADNEQFF.

In this sample, this clonotype turned up a few times. This chain uses TRBV6-5 with TRBJ2-1, with TRBD1 identical over 8 bases. Germline lookup yields CDR1 MNHEY and CDR2 SVGAGI. The CDR3 loop spans 13 amino acids. The V gene end was trimmed by 5 bases and the J gene end by 5 bases; junction bases not matched to a gene: 2. The chain's CDR3 is CASSVDRDNEQFF. The CDR3 nucleotides read TGTGCCAGCAGTGTGGACAGGGACAATGAGCAGTTCTTC.

This clonotype was recorded many times. The rearrangement links TRBV5-1 to TRBJ2-5; D is undetermined. This CDR3 comprises 16 residues. Germline lookup yields CDR1 SGHRS and CDR2 YFSETQ. The V gene lost 0 bases and the J gene lost 5 bases, with 17 bases spanning the gap. In DNA form, the CDR3 reads TGCGCCAGCAGCTTGGCCCGGACGGTTCCTGGGGAGACCCAGTACTTC. Translated: CASSLARTVPGETQYF.

This chain joins TRBV2 and TRBJ1-5; D might be TRBD1 (6 bases). Trimming took 11 bases from V and 6 from J, leaving 20 bases between them. This CDR3 comprises 14 residues. In germline, CDR1 is SNHLY, CDR2 FYNNEI. CDR3 residues: CAATTNTGFQPQHF. CDR3 nucleotides: TGTGCCGCAACAACCAATACAGGGTTTCAGCCCCAGCATTTT.

The table lists this clonotype with many counts. This chain links TRBV12-3 or TRBV12-4 with TRBJ1-1, with 9 bases that match TRBD1. V shed 6 bases, J shed 4 bases, and the junction held 9 bases outside the gene matches. CDR3 length equals 15 residues. CDR3 region: CASRQDRGVATEAFF. The CDR3 DNA reads as TGTGCCAGCAGGCAGGACAGGGGCGTGGCCACTGAAGCTTTCTTT.

This clonotype turned up a few times. V gene TRBV20-1 combines with J gene TRBJ1-6; D unclear. Trimming left V 1 base short and J 0 bases short, with 4 bases between. In germline, CDR1 is DFQATT, CDR2 SNEGSKA (reference sequence). The length of the CDR3 is 14 residues. CDR3 DNA: TGCAGTGCTAGAGCCGGCTCCTATAATTCACCCCTCCACTTT. This encodes CSARAGSYNSPLHF.

This clonotype was found a few times. This chain connects TRBV19 to TRBJ1-1, with a weak D call TRBD1 (6 bases). V lost 2 bases and J lost 1, with 11 bases in between. This CDR3 has 15 residues. Germline-derived CDR1 and CDR2 are LNHDA and SQIVND (reference sequence). CDR3 in DNA: TGTGCCAGTAGTATAAGCGCGACAGGGAACACTGAAGCTTTCTTT. Protein product: CASSISATGNTEAFF.

The V call is TRBV6-2 or TRBV6-3, the J call TRBJ2-3; 9 bases line up with TRBD1. After removal of 4 bases from V and 4 bases from J, the junction contained 12 bases not matched to a gene. Germline V gene sequence: CDR1 MNHEY, CDR2 SVGEGT. This CDR3 is 17 amino acids long. CDR3 sequence: CASSSPRLTGGSDTQYF. CDR3 nucleotides: TGTGCCAGCAGTTCCCCCCGACTGACAGGGGGGTCAGATACGCAGTATTTT.

This clonotype was observed a few times. The chain combines TRBV28 with TRBJ2-3; D is unresolved. CDR1 is MDHEN, CDR2 SYDVKM, per germline. The CDR3 has 12 residues. V lost 10 bases and J 6 bases, leaving 14 bases between the germline ends. Here the CDR3 DNA reads TGTGCCATAAGCAGTTTCTCCGATACGCAGTATTTT. It is translated as CAISSFSDTQYF.